The following is a T cell receptor beta chain sequence with its context. Libraries were prepared by immunoSEQ multiplex PCR; TCRdb keeps only in-frame clonotypes and omits some of them. The repertoire consists of fewer than 10,000 clones, with around 85% occurring once and the leading ten covering 0.9% to 1%. These data belong to a study of PD-1 blockade in mismatch repair-deficient tumors. The V and J ends lost 7 bases and 4 bases, in that order; junction bases with no gene match: 11. The CDR3 has 15 residues. Germline CDR1 and CDR2: MDHEN and SYDVKM. The sequence was obtained from an adult with mismatch repair-deficient cancer. Sequencing used PBMCs, obtained just under 47 weeks after starting pembrolizumab. This sequence joins TRBV28 and TRBJ2-7; TRBD1 aligns across 9 bases. DNA for the CDR3: TGTGCCAGCATCTCCCCCGGGACAGGGCAATACGAGCAGTACTTC. This translates into CASISPGTGQYEQYF.